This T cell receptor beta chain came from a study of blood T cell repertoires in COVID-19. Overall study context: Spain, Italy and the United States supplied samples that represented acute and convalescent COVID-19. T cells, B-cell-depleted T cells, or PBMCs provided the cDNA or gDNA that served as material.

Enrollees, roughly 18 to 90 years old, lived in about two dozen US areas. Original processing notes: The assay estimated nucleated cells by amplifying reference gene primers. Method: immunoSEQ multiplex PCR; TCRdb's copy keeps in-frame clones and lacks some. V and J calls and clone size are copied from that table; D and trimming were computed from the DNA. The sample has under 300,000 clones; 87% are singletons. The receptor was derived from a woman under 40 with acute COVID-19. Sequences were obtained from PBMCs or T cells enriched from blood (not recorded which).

The CDR3 nucleotides read TGTGCCAGCAGTGGGCGGGGCCGCTCCTACGAGCAGTACTTC. Protein: CASSGRGRSYEQYF. The rearrangement uses TRBV5-4 and TRBJ2-7; a weak D match, TRBD2 (6 bases). This CDR3 has 14 residues. Trimming shortened V by 5 bases and J by 0 bases, and 12 bases separated the two germline ends. Germline lookup yields CDR1 SGHNT and CDR2 YYREEE (reference sequence). Looking up the rest from reference TRBV5-4 and TRBJ2-7 gives the full variable domain: ETGVTQSPTHLIKTRGQQVTLRCSSQSGHNTVSWYQQALGQGPQFIFQYYREEENGRGNFPPRFSGLQFPNYSSELNVNALELDDSALYLCASSGRGRSYEQYFGPGTRLTVT.